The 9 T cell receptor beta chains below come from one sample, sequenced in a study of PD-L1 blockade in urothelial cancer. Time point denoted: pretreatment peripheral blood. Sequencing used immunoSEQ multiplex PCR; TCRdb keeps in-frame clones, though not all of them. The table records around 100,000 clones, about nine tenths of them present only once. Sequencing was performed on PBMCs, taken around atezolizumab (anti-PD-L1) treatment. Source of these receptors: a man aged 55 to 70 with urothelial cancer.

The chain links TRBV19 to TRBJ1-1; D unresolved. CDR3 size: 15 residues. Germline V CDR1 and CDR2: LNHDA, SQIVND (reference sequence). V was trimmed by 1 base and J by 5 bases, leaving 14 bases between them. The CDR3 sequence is CASSIGSGIGTEAFF. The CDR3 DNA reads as TGTGCCAGTAGTATAGGGTCCGGGATAGGTACTGAAGCTTTCTTT.

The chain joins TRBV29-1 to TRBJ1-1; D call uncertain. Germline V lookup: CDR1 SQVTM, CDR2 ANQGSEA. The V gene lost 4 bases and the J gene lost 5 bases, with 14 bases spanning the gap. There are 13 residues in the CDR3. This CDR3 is CSVVVTGGTEAFF. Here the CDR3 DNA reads TGCAGCGTTGTTGTCACCGGCGGGACTGAAGCTTTCTTT. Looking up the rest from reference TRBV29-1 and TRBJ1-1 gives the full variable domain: SAVISQKPSRDICQRGTSLTIQCQVDSQVTMMFWYRQQPGQSLTLIATANQGSEATYESGFVIDKFPISRPNLTFSTLTVSNMSPEDSSIYLCSVVVTGGTEAFFGQGTRLTVV.

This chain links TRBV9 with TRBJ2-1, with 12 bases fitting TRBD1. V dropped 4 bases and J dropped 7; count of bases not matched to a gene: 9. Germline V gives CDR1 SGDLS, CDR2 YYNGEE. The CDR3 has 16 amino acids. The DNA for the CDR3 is TGTGCCAGCAGCTTCTGGGACAGGGGGCGAGAAAATGAGCAGTTCTTC. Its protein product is CASSFWDRGRENEQFF.

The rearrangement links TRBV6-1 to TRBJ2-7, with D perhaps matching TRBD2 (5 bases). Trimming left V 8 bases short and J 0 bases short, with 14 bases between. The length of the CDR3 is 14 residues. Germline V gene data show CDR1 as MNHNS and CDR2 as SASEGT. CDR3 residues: CASRRDLPSYEQYF. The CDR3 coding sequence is TGTGCCAGCCGCCGGGATCTTCCCTCCTACGAGCAGTACTTC.

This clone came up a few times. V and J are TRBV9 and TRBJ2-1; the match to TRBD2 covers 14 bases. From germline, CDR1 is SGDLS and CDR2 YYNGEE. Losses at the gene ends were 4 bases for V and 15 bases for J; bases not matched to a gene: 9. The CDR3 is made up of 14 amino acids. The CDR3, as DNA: TGTGCCAGCAGCCACGGGACTAGCGGGGGAATCCTGTTCTTC. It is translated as CASSHGTSGGILFF.

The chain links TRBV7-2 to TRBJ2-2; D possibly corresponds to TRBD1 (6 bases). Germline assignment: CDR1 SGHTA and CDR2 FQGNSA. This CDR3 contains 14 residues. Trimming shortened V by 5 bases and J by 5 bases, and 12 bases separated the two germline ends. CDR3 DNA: TGTGCCAGCAGCCCCGGGACACGGACCGGGGAGCTGTTTTTT. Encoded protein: CASSPGTRTGELFF.

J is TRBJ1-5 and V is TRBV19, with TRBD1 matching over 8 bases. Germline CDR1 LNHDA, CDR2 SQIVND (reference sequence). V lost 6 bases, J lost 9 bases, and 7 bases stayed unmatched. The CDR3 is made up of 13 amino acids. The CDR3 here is CASRTGASGPQHF. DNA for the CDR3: TGTGCCAGTAGGACAGGGGCCTCCGGGCCCCAGCATTTT.

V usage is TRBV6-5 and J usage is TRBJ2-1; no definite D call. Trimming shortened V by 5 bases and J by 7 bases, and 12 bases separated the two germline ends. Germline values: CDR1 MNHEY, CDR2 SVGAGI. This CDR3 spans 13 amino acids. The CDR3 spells CASSDFLKNEQFF. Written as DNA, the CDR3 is TGTGCCAGCAGTGACTTTTTAAAAAATGAGCAGTTCTTC.

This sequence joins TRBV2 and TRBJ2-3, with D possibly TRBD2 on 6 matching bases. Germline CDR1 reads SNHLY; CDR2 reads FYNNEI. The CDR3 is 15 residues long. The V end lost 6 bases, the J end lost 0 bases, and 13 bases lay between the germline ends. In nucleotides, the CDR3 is TGTGCCAGCAGGATGGGGGGTCTGAGCACAGATACGCAGTATTTT. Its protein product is CASRMGGLSTDTQYF.